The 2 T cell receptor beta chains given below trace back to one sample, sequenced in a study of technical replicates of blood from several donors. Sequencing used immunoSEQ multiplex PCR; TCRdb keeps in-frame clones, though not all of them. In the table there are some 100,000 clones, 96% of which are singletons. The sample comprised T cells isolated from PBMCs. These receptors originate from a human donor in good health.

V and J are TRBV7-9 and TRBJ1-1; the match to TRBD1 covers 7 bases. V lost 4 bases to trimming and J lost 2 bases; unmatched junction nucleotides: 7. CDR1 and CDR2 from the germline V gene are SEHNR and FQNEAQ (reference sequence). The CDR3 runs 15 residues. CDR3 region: CASSSTGTANTEAFF. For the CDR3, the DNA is TGTGCCAGCAGCTCTACCGGGACAGCCAACACTGAAGCTTTCTTT.

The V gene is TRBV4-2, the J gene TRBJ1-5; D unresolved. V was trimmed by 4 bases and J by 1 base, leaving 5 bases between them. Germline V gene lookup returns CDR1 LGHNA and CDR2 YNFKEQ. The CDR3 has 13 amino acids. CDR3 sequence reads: CASSPQSNQPQHF. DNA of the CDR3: TGTGCCAGCAGCCCCCAAAGCAATCAGCCCCAGCATTTT.